The sequence of this T cell receptor (beta chain) was determined in a study of blood T cell repertoires in COVID-19. The authors' processing: Estimates of nucleated cell counts were drawn from the amplification of reference gene primers. Here immunoSEQ multiplex PCR was the method, and the copy in TCRdb shows in-frame clones only, minus some. V and J calls and clone size come straight from that table; D and trimming were deduced from the DNA. Among hundreds of thousands of clones listed, around 84% were seen once. This clone was detected only a few times. V was clipped by 4 bases and J by 0 bases; unmatched bases: 15. Looked up from germline, CDR1 is MNHNS and CDR2 is SASEGT. CDR3 length: 19 amino acids.

The sample was peripheral blood. The chain recombines TRBV6-1 with TRBJ2-7; 10 bases are shared with TRBD2. This clonotype was sampled from a woman between 18 and 30 years old with acute or convalescent COVID-19. In DNA form, the CDR3 reads TGTGCCAGCAGTGTCCCCACCCACAGCGGGAGGGCCCTCTCCTACGAGCAGTACTTC. Protein: CASSVPTHSGRALSYEQYF.